Each of the 13 T cell receptor beta chains below was sequenced from the same sample in a study of blood T cells in healthy people across ages. Through a sample-barcoded 5' primer and a J-beta primer mix, a second PCR was run for 7 to 11 cycles. TCRdb reprocessed the 5' RACE reads with MiXCR, giving one entry per CDR3 protein. Here the sample spans about 1,600,000 distinct CDR3 sequences, approximately 42% being singletons. Sequencing used blood. The receptors shown here come from a woman aged 18-29 years in good health.

This clonotype was found many times. The chain joins TRBV3-1 to TRBJ1-2; 7 positions agree with TRBD1. With V trimmed by 6 bases and J by 0 bases, 4 bases remained unmatched. The germline gives CDR1 LGHDT, CDR2 YNNKEL (reference sequence). This CDR3 is 14 amino acids long. The CDR3 region is CASSRDRANYGYTF. The CDR3 bases are TGTGCCAGCAGTCGTGACAGGGCTAACTATGGCTACACCTTC. The whole variable domain, remainder taken from reference TRBV3-1 and TRBJ1-2, is DTAVSQTPKYLVTQMGNDKSIKCEQNLGHDTMYWYKQDSKKFLKIMFSYNNKELIINETVPNRFSPKSPDKAHLNLHINSLELGDSAVYFCASSRDRANYGYTFGSGTRLTVV.

The chain couples TRBV11-2 to TRBJ2-4, with TRBD1 as a possible D gene (6 bases). The CDR3 has 15 amino acids. From germline, CDR1 is SGHAT and CDR2 FQNNGV. Between the trimmed V and J ends, which lost 5 bases and 6 bases, there was a span of 17 bases. The CDR3 DNA sequence: TGTGCCAGCAGCCCTGTACAGGGTCAGGGAAACATTCAGTACTTC. Encoded protein: CASSPVQGQGNIQYF.

The chain uses TRBV7-2 and TRBJ2-2; D gene ambiguous. Trimming shortened V by 5 bases and J by 0 bases, and 13 bases separated the two germline ends. This CDR3 region has 16 residues. CDR1 is SGHTA and CDR2 is FQGNSA in the germline V gene. CDR3 protein: CASSLMSRSNTGELFF. The CDR3 nucleotides read TGTGCCAGCAGCCTTATGAGCCGATCGAACACCGGGGAGCTGTTTTTT.

This clonotype was recorded a few times. The chain uses TRBV9 and TRBJ1-2; 7 bases line up with TRBD1. This CDR3 region has 15 residues. Germline CDR1 is SGDLS and CDR2 is YYNGEE. The V and J ends lost 4 bases and 6 bases, in that order; junction bases with no gene match: 12. In DNA form, the CDR3 reads TGTGCCAGCAGCCCAGCAGGGACAGCCGGGAATGGCTACACCTTC. Amino acid sequence: CASSPAGTAGNGYTF.

The genes are TRBV10-1 and TRBJ2-3, with D maybe TRBD2 (6 bases). This CDR3 comprises 15 residues. CDR1 WNHNN and CDR2 SYGVQD come from the germline V gene (reference sequence). Deletions cut 5 bases from V and 1 base from J, with 13 bases between. Here the CDR3 reads CASSNPSDGTDTQYF. CDR3 nucleotide sequence: TGCGCCAGCAGTAACCCTAGCGACGGCACAGATACGCAGTATTTT.

The chain joins TRBV7-3 to TRBJ2-5; the D gene is possibly TRBD2 (6 bases). Germline V CDR1 and CDR2: SGHTA, FQGTGA. The CDR3 runs 13 residues. The V gene lost 5 bases and the J gene lost 4 bases, with 11 bases spanning the gap. CDR3 residues: CASSKGLSETQYF. In nucleotides, the CDR3 is TGTGCCAGCAGCAAGGGACTTTCAGAGACCCAGTACTTC.

The sample holds a few counts of this clonotype. This chain uses TRBV7-9 with TRBJ2-1; possibly TRBD2 for D (8 bases). V lost 5 bases to trimming and J lost 8 bases, with 22 bases between them. The CDR3 runs to 16 residues. In germline, CDR1 is SEHNR, CDR2 FQNEAQ (reference sequence). The CDR3 region has the DNA TGTGCCAGCAGCCCTTGGACTAGCACCCAGGGGGATGAGCAGTTCTTC. Amino acids: CASSPWTSTQGDEQFF.

This clonotype was recorded many times. The chain joins TRBV20-1 to TRBJ2-3; 10 bases agree with TRBD2. The V segment lost 5 bases and the J segment 1 base; nucleotides outside the gene matches: 0. This CDR3 contains 13 residues. Germline loops: CDR1 DFQATT, CDR2 SNEGSKA (reference sequence). The CDR3 sequence: CSAGTSGTDTQYF. The CDR3 DNA follows: TGCAGTGCTGGGACTAGCGGCACAGATACGCAGTATTTT.

In this sample, this clonotype turned up a few times. This chain links TRBV20-1 with TRBJ1-1; no definite D call. The CDR3 length is 14 residues. V was shortened by 6 bases and J by 0 bases, with 14 bases between the two germline ends. Germline loops: CDR1 DFQATT, CDR2 SNEGSKA (reference sequence). CDR3 in DNA: TGCAGTGCGGTTCAGACCCCAATGAACACTGAAGCTTTCTTT. It translates to CSAVQTPMNTEAFF.

The CDR3 coding sequence is TGTGCCAGCAGTTTACAAGAGGGGACAGAGACCCAGTACTTC. This translates into CASSLQEGTETQYF. V usage is TRBV28 and J usage is TRBJ2-5, with D possibly being TRBD1 or TRBD2 (5 bases each). V lost 2 bases, J lost 4 bases, and 11 bases lay in between. The CDR3 totals 14 residues. The germline CDR1 and CDR2 sequences are MDHEN and SYDVKM. Together with reference TRBV28 and TRBJ2-5, the CDR3 gives the full variable domain: DVKVTQSSRYLVKRTGEKVFLECVQDMDHENMFWYRQDPGLGLRLIYFSYDVKMKEKGDIPEGYSVSREKKERFSLILESASTNQTSMYLCASSLQEGTETQYFGPGTRLLVL.

This chain joins TRBV5-1 and TRBJ2-4; 8 bases align to TRBD1. This CDR3 has 14 amino acids. CDR1 is SGHRS, CDR2 YFSETQ, per germline. J lost 13 bases, V lost 0 bases, and 9 bases had no gene match. CDR3 region: CASSLGQGAWEQYF. The CDR3 DNA reads TGCGCCAGCAGCTTGGGGCAGGGGGCTTGGGAGCAGTACTTC.

This clonotype was observed a few times. The rearrangement links TRBV6-1 to TRBJ2-7, with 9 bases identical to TRBD2. CDR1 and CDR2 from the germline V gene are MNHNS and SASEGT. J lost 4 bases, V lost 6 bases, and 4 bases had no gene match. The CDR3 is 13 amino acids. CDR3 in DNA: TGTGCCAGCAGGGGGACTAGCTTATACGAGCAGTACTTC. As protein: CASRGTSLYEQYF.

V is TRBV4-1 and J is TRBJ2-7; tentative D call: TRBD2 (6 bases). V was cut by 0 bases and J by 2 bases, with 11 bases left in between. The CDR3 sequence is 15 residues long. Germline V CDR1 and CDR2: MGHRA, YSYEKL. This CDR3 is CASSQDRTGAYEQYF. CDR3 DNA: TGCGCCAGCAGCCAAGATCGGACGGGGGCCTACGAGCAGTACTTC.